One and the same sample provided the 13 T cell receptor beta chains below, sequenced in a study of blood T cells in healthy people across ages. The authors ran a second PCR of about 6 to 11 cycles using a sample-barcoded 5' primer and a J-beta primer mix. A single record per CDR3 protein comes from TCRdb applying MiXCR to the 5' RACE reads. The sample includes fewer than 2,000,000 distinct CDR3 sequences, about 35% of them seen just once. The sample comprised blood. The receptors were sampled from a woman in her twenties or thirties in good health.

CDR3 region: CAWRSLNWDRTSDTQYF. The DNA for the CDR3 is TGTGCCTGGAGAAGTCTTAATTGGGACAGGACGTCAGATACGCAGTATTTT. The chain couples TRBV30 to TRBJ2-3, with 8 bases matching TRBD1. Germline CDR1 GTSNPN, CDR2 SVGIG (reference sequence). V lost 3 bases to trimming and J lost 4 bases; unmatched junction nucleotides: 15. This CDR3 region has 17 residues. Full variable domain (missing parts from reference TRBV30 and TRBJ2-3): SQTIHQWPATLVQPVGSPLSLECTVEGTSNPNLYWYRQAAGRGLQLLFYSVGIGQISSEVPQNLSASRPQDRQFILSSKKLLLSDSGFYLCAWRSLNWDRTSDTQYFGPGTRLTVL.

This clonotype was detected once. The CDR3 spells CSAGQGSTSPTGELFF. The CDR3 DNA reads as TGCAGTGCCGGACAGGGGAGTACTAGTCCAACCGGGGAGCTGTTTTTT. V gene TRBV20-1 combines with J gene TRBJ2-2; 9 bases agree with TRBD1. CDR1 DFQATT and CDR2 SNEGSKA come from the germline V gene (reference sequence). The CDR3 length is 16 residues. The junction had 13 bases not matched to a gene; V was cut back by 6 bases and J by 5 bases.

This rearrangement joins TRBV29-1 to TRBJ1-2; the D gene is possibly TRBD1 (5 bases). V was clipped by 7 bases and J by 4 bases, with 16 bases between them. CDR1 and CDR2 (germline): SQVTM, ANQGSEA. The CDR3 covers 13 residues. This CDR3 is CSAPYGTGYGYTF. CDR3 nucleotide sequence: TGCAGCGCACCGTATGGGACGGGCTATGGCTACACCTTC.

There are a few counts of this clonotype. V gene TRBV20-1 combines with J gene TRBJ2-7; 15 bases fit TRBD2. The CDR3 spans 16 residues. With V trimmed by 4 bases and J by 6 bases, 10 bases remained unmatched. Germline V lookup: CDR1 DFQATT, CDR2 SNEGSKA (reference sequence). As DNA, the CDR3 is TGCAGTGCTACGTTTGGGACTAGCGGGAGGTACGGCGAGCAGTACTTC. Its translation is CSATFGTSGRYGEQYF.

This rearrangement joins TRBV4-1 to TRBJ2-7; 8 nucleotides align to TRBD2. The V segment lost 6 bases and the J segment 4 bases; nucleotides outside the gene matches: 5. CDR1 is MGHRA and CDR2 is YSYEKL in the germline V gene. This CDR3 region has 13 residues. The CDR3 nucleotides read TGCGCCAGCAGGGGACTAGTCGGTTACGAGCAGTACTTC. Its translation: CASRGLVGYEQYF.

This clonotype has more than one count but fewer than ten. The chain couples TRBV12-3 or TRBV12-4 to TRBJ2-1; TRBD2 aligns across 12 bases. The CDR3 extends over 16 amino acids. Germline trimming cut 5 bases from V and 8 bases from J; bases unmatched to any gene: 10. CDR3 bases: TGTGCCAGCAGTCCCGAGGCTAGCGGGAGGGACCATGAGCAGTTCTTC. Encoded protein: CASSPEASGRDHEQFF.

This clonotype was seen a handful of times. The chain couples TRBV15 to TRBJ1-5; D gene uncertain. CDR1 is LNHNV and CDR2 is YYDKDF in the germline V gene (reference sequence). Trimming pared 3 bases from V and 4 bases from J, leaving 4 bases between. This CDR3 comprises 12 residues. CDR3 region: CATSSPNQPQHF. The CDR3 DNA reads as TGTGCCACCAGCAGCCCTAATCAGCCCCAGCATTTT.

The J gene is TRBJ2-2, the V gene TRBV20-1, with D maybe TRBD1 (5 bases). This CDR3 region has 13 residues. Germline V lookup: CDR1 DFQATT, CDR2 SNEGSKA (reference sequence). Trimming left V 5 bases short and J 4 bases short, with 11 bases between. The CDR3 bases are TGCAGTGCTTTCGACAGTAGCACCGGGGAGCTGTTTTTT. Translated, it gives CSAFDSSTGELFF.

This chain links TRBV20-1 with TRBJ2-7; TRBD2 matches 7 bases. Per the germline V gene, CDR1 is DFQATT and CDR2 is SNEGSKA (reference sequence). This CDR3 region has 14 residues. Losses at the gene ends were 6 bases for V and 3 bases for J; bases not matched to a gene: 11. The CDR3 here is CSAITLAERYEQYF. As DNA, the CDR3 is TGCAGTGCCATTACCCTAGCGGAACGCTACGAGCAGTACTTC.

This clonotype turned up a few times. V gene TRBV5-5 combines with J gene TRBJ2-1; 8 nucleotides agree with TRBD2. Germline V gene sequence: CDR1 SGHKS, CDR2 YYEKEE (reference sequence). The CDR3 covers 15 residues. After removal of 0 bases from V and 7 bases from J, the junction contained 6 bases not matched to a gene. This CDR3 is CASSLVAGRQNEQFF. The CDR3 bases are TGTGCCAGCAGCTTGGTAGCGGGGAGACAAAATGAGCAGTTCTTC.

This clonotype was seen only a few times. The chain is built from TRBV6-5 and TRBJ2-5; 13 positions match TRBD2. J gave up 1 base and V 10 bases, and 6 bases lay outside the gene matches. The CDR3 sequence is 15 residues long. Looked up from germline, CDR1 is MNHEY and CDR2 is SVGAGI. As DNA, the CDR3 is TGTGCCACCCGAAGGACTAGCGGGAGCCAAGAGACCCAGTACTTC. This sequence encodes CATRRTSGSQETQYF.

Concerning this clonotype: Sequence at one end of the junction differs from germline and may be a read error. This chain connects TRBV7-8 to TRBJ1-5, with D unresolved. Germline V lookup: CDR1 SGHVS, CDR2 FQNEAQ. The CDR3 is 20 residues long. The CDR3 DNA sequence: TGTGCCAGCAGCTTACACAGAGGTCGGGAGCCTGAAGGTAGCAACCAGCCCCAGCATTTT. Its protein is CASSLHRGREPEGSNQPQHF.

This clonotype was observed at least ten times. The rearrangement links TRBV29-1 to TRBJ2-7; unclear D gene. The CDR3 is made up of 11 amino acids. V was cut by 7 bases and J by 7 bases, with 14 bases left in between. Looked up from germline, CDR1 is SQVTM and CDR2 is ANQGSEA. The CDR3 DNA reads TGCAGCGCAAGAACTTACCAGGAGCAGTACTTC. It codes for CSARTYQEQYF.